This TCR beta chain was profiled in a study of follicular helper T cells after annual influenza vaccination. Whole-study context: Across the 2013-2014, 2014-2015 and 2015-2016 vaccination seasons, some subjects were resampled.

General study results and limits: Successive annual vaccinations recalled a recurrent oligoclonal ICOS+CD38+ cTfh response with influenza-specific clonotypes.

The data were produced by immunoSEQ multiplex PCR, yet TCRdb's version contains in-frame clones alone and is incomplete. The profile shows 9,500 to 10,000 clones, around 81% of them singletons. Remarks on this clone: As yet, its antigen is unknown.

Germline CDR1 is SGHKS and CDR2 is YYEKEE (reference sequence). V was pared by 4 bases and J by 7 bases, with 5 bases of the junction left unmatched. The CDR3 consists of 14 residues. Time point specified: 2013-2014 season, 7 days after vaccination. Adults were given seasonal inactivated influenza vaccine, and blood CD4 subsets were sorted before and after vaccination. V gene TRBV5-5 combines with J gene TRBJ2-1; 10 bases are shared with TRBD1. The sample in question was CXCR5- memory CD4+ T cells sorted from blood, obtained 7 days after influenza vaccination. The source of this sequence is an adult who received the influenza vaccine. CDR3 protein: CASSRQGAENEQFF. In DNA, the CDR3 is TGTGCCAGCAGCCGACAGGGGGCTGAAAATGAGCAGTTCTTC.